This entry lists 18 T cell receptor beta chains sequenced from one sample in a study of T cells in Graves' hyperthyroidism and ophthalmopathy. Amplified TCR beta CDR3 regions derived from RNA transcripts. TCR CDR3 regions were first amplified by RT-PCR with HTBI primers. TCRdb fed the multiplex PCR reads into MiXCR, producing one record per CDR3 protein. In the table there are 700,000 or so distinct CDR3 sequences, roughly 15% of which are singletons. The source material was blood. The receptor source for this set is a man aged 18 to 30 with Graves' hyperthyroidism.

This clonotype has more than one count but fewer than ten. The CDR3 region is CSASVRAGPAVKLFF. The CDR3 coding sequence is TGCAGTGCTAGTGTTCGCGCAGGCCCTGCTGTAAAACTGTTTTTT. The rearrangement links TRBV20-1 to TRBJ1-4; D ambiguous. V was clipped by 3 bases and J by 10 bases, with 21 bases between them. The V gene's germline CDR1 is DFQATT and CDR2 SNEGSKA (reference sequence). The CDR3 sequence is 15 residues long.

This chain links TRBV20-1 with TRBJ2-7, with D perhaps assigned TRBD1 or TRBD2 (5 bases each). Germline V gene data show CDR1 as DFQATT and CDR2 as SNEGSKA (reference sequence). With 2 bases removed from V and 1 base from J, the gap between germline ends came to 15 bases. This CDR3 region has 15 residues. Here the CDR3 reads CSARNPRDASYEQYF. As DNA, the CDR3 is TGCAGTGCTAGAAACCCCCGGGACGCATCCTACGAGCAGTACTTC.

This clonotype was recorded many times. The junction does not match germline at one end; this may be a read error. V gene TRBV7-9 combines with J gene TRBJ2-1; D gene unclear. Germline V gene data show CDR1 as SEHNR and CDR2 as FQNEAQ (reference sequence). This CDR3 is 15 amino acids long. CDR3 region: CASTLGPGSYNEQFF. The CDR3 DNA follows: TGTGCCAGCACCTTAGGCCCAGGCTCCTACAATGAGCAGTTCTTC.

There are many counts of this clonotype. This chain's CDR3 is CASSEGLGQPQHF. The CDR3 DNA follows: TGTGCCAGCAGTGAAGGGTTGGGTCAGCCCCAGCATTTT. The J gene is TRBJ1-5, the V gene TRBV2; D not certain. The CDR3 is 13 residues long. CDR1 and CDR2 (germline): SNHLY, FYNNEI. The V and J ends lost 1 base and 6 bases respectively, with 7 bases between them.

The chain recombines TRBV14 with TRBJ2-3; TRBD1 is a possible D gene (6 bases). Germline V gene lookup returns CDR1 SGHDN and CDR2 FVKESK. This CDR3 region has 16 residues. The V end was cut by 0 bases, the J end by 2 bases, with 12 bases between. The CDR3 loop reads CASSQEVGTLTDTQYF. Written as DNA, the CDR3 is TGTGCCAGCAGCCAAGAAGTCGGGACACTCACAGATACGCAGTATTTT.

This sequence joins TRBV10-3 and TRBJ2-3; tentatively, D is TRBD1 (5 bases). CDR3 length: 15 amino acids. V lost 5 bases and J 2 bases, leaving 14 bases between the germline ends. Germline assignment: CDR1 ENHRY and CDR2 SYGVKD. The CDR3 protein is CAISQSGISTDTQYF. The CDR3 nucleotides are TGTGCCATCAGTCAATCAGGGATCTCCACAGATACGCAGTATTTT.

This clonotype was found a few times. V and J are TRBV7-2 and TRBJ2-1; 12 positions match TRBD1. V trimming: 5 bases; J trimming: 7 bases; junction bases outside the gene matches: 12. Germline V lookup: CDR1 SGHTA, CDR2 FQGNSA. CDR3 length equals 17 residues. The CDR3 bases are TGTGCCAGCAGCCTGACCGGGGGACAGGGGGCTGGAAATGAGCAGTTCTTC. Translating it yields CASSLTGGQGAGNEQFF. The full variable domain, with the rest looked up from reference TRBV7-2 and TRBJ2-1, is GAGVSQSPSNKVTEKGKDVELRCDPISGHTALYWYRQSLGQGLEFLIYFQGNSAPDKSGLPSDRFSAERTGGSVSTLTIQRTQQEDSAVYLCASSLTGGQGAGNEQFFGPGTRLTVL.

This clonotype was found many times. The V and J genes are TRBV7-8 and TRBJ2-7; 10 positions match TRBD2. Germline CDR1 reads SGHVS; CDR2 reads FQNEAQ. This CDR3 is built from 17 residues. Germline trimming cut 5 bases from V and 5 bases from J; bases unmatched to any gene: 15. The CDR3 loop reads CASSPAPSGSSPHEQYF. CDR3 DNA: TGTGCCAGCAGCCCGGCCCCTAGCGGGAGTTCCCCCCACGAGCAGTACTTC.

This clonotype was picked up a small number of times. The genes are TRBV4-2 and TRBJ1-3, with D possibly being TRBD1 (6 bases). The CDR3 spans 16 residues. V was cut by 1 base and J by 0 bases, with 10 bases left in between. CDR1 and CDR2 from the germline V gene are LGHNA and YNFKEQ. The DNA for the CDR3 is TGTGCCAGCAGCCAAGCGGGGGGCCTCTCTGGAAACACCATATATTTT. Translating it yields CASSQAGGLSGNTIYF.

The chain links TRBV3-1 to TRBJ1-2; 7 bases are shared with TRBD1. The trim removed 4 bases at V and 6 bases at J, leaving 2 bases unmatched. CDR3 length: 12 residues. Per the germline V gene, CDR1 is LGHDT and CDR2 is YNNKEL (reference sequence). The CDR3 coding sequence is TGTGCCAGCAGCCGGGACAGCCATGGCTACACCTTC. Translated, it gives CASSRDSHGYTF. Complete variable domain (other parts from reference TRBV3-1 and TRBJ1-2): DTAVSQTPKYLVTQMGNDKSIKCEQNLGHDTMYWYKQDSKKFLKIMFSYNNKELIINETVPNRFSPKSPDKAHLNLHINSLELGDSAVYFCASSRDSHGYTFGSGTRLTVV.

This clonotype appeared a few times. The conserved final phenylalanine or tryptophan is absent from the CDR3, which likely points to a read error. The J gene is TRBJ1-1, the V gene TRBV28; no clear D. Germline V CDR1 and CDR2: MDHEN, SYDVKM. The germline V and J ends were trimmed by 5 bases and 0 bases, with 7 bases remaining between them. This CDR3 is 13 amino acids long. Here the CDR3 DNA reads TGTGCCAGCAGTAGCAGGTTGAACACTGAAGCTTTCTCT. It encodes CASSSRLNTEAFS.

This clonotype has more than one count but fewer than ten. This chain uses TRBV6-1 with TRBJ1-2, with D possibly being TRBD1 (6 bases). This CDR3 has 16 amino acids. With 7 bases removed from V and 8 bases from J, the gap between germline ends came to 26 bases. Germline V CDR1 and CDR2: MNHNS, SASEGT. The CDR3 nucleotides are TGTGCCAGCATCGATCACGGGGGCATCCCCGTCAACGGCTACACCTTC. This translates into CASIDHGGIPVNGYTF.

Only a few counts were recorded for this clonotype. This sequence joins TRBV9 and TRBJ2-7; a weak D match, TRBD2 (5 bases). CDR3 size: 15 residues. The ends were cut back, 6 bases at V and 4 bases at J, with 20 bases in the middle. Germline V lookup: CDR1 SGDLS, CDR2 YYNGEE. As DNA, the CDR3 is TGTGCCAGCACCCTTCCCCGTCGGCTAGCTTACGAGCAGTACTTC. Its translation is CASTLPRRLAYEQYF.

This clonotype turned up a few times. This chain connects TRBV7-2 to TRBJ1-2; the D gene is possibly TRBD1 (6 bases). Trimming removed 4 bases from V and 8 bases from J, with 23 bases in between. The CDR3 totals 16 residues. Germline-derived CDR1 and CDR2 are SGHTA and FQGNSA. This CDR3 is CASSSAPGAAISGYTF. In DNA, the CDR3 is TGTGCCAGCAGCTCAGCACCGGGGGCCGCGATTAGCGGCTACACCTTC.

This clonotype was seen repeatedly, ten times or more. The chain joins TRBV28 to TRBJ2-4, with D maybe TRBD2 (5 bases). V was cut by 5 bases and J by 11 bases, with 13 bases left in between. This CDR3 comprises 12 residues. Germline CDR1 and CDR2: MDHEN and SYDVKM. CDR3 in DNA: TGTGCCAGCAGTACACCGGGAAGACTTCAGTACTTC. It codes for CASSTPGRLQYF.

This clonotype has at least ten counts. The rearrangement links TRBV28 to TRBJ2-5, with D possibly TRBD2 on 5 matching bases. CDR3 length equals 13 residues. Germline CDR1 and CDR2: MDHEN and SYDVKM. V lost 6 bases to trimming and J lost 0 bases, with 8 bases between them. This CDR3 is CASRTDYQETQYF. The CDR3 coding sequence is TGTGCCAGCAGGACGGACTACCAAGAGACCCAGTACTTC. The variable domain in full, with the rest retrieved from reference TRBV28 and TRBJ2-5, is DVKVTQSSRYLVKRTGEKVFLECVQDMDHENMFWYRQDPGLGLRLIYFSYDVKMKEKGDIPEGYSVSREKKERFSLILESASTNQTSMYLCASRTDYQETQYFGPGTRLLVL.

The table lists this clonotype with many counts. The chain recombines TRBV10-3 with TRBJ2-3; 8 nucleotides agree with TRBD2. V trimming: 5 bases; J trimming: 4 bases; junction bases outside the gene matches: 11. CDR1 ENHRY and CDR2 SYGVKD come from the germline V gene. The CDR3 runs to 16 residues. The CDR3 DNA follows: TGTGCCATCAGTCCAAAAATGCGGACTAGCCCAGATACGCAGTATTTT. Residues: CAISPKMRTSPDTQYF.

This clonotype was observed a single time. For the CDR3, the DNA is TGCAGTGCTAGAGGGGGGTCTAGCGGGGTATACAATGAGCAGTTCTTC. It specifies CSARGGSSGVYNEQFF. The chain links TRBV20-1 to TRBJ2-1; TRBD2 matches at 9 bases. J was trimmed by 4 bases and V by 1 base; bases with no gene match: 8. Germline CDR1 DFQATT, CDR2 SNEGSKA (reference sequence). CDR3 length equals 16 residues.